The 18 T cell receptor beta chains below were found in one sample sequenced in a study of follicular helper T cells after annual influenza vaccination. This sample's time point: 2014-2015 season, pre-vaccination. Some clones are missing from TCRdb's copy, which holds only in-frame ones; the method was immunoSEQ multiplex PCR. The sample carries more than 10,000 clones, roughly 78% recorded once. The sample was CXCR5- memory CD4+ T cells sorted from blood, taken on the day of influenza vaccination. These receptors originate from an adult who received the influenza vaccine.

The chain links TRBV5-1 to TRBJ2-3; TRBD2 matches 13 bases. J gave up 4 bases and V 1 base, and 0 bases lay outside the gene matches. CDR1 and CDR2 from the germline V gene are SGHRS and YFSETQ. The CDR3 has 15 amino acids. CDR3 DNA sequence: TGCGCCAGCAGCTTGACTAGCGGGGGGGCAGATACGCAGTATTTT. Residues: CASSLTSGGADTQYF.

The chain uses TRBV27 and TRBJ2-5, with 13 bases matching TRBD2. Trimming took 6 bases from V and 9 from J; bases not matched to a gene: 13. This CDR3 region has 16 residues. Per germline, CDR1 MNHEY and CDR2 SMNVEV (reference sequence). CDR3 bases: TGTGCCAGCAGCGCAACAGGGGGACTAGCGGGGTCAGCCCAGTACTTC. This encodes CASSATGGLAGSAQYF.

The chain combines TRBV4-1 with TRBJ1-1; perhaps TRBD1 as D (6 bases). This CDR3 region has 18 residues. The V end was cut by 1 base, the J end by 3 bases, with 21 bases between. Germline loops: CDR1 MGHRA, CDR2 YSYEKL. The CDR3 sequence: CASSQAWATGTPDTEAFF. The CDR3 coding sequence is TGCGCCAGCAGCCAAGCTTGGGCCACCGGGACACCCGACACTGAAGCTTTCTTT.

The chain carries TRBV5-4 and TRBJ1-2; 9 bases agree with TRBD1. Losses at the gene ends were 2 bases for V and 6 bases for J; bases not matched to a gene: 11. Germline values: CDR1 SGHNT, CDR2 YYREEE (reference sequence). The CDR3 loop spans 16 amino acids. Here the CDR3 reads CASSLPGQGPKHGYTF. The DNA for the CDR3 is TGTGCCAGCAGCTTACCGGGACAGGGACCCAAACATGGCTACACCTTC.

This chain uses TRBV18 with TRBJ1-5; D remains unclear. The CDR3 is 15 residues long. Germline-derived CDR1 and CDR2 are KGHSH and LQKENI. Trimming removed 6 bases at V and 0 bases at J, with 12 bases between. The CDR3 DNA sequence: TGTGCCAGCTCCCGTGACAAATATAGCAATCAGCCCCAGCATTTT. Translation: CASSRDKYSNQPQHF.

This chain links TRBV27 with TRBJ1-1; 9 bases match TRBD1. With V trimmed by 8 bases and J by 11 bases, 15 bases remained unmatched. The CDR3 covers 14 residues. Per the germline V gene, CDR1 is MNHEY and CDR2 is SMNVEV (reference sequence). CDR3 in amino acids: CASGGDRVVTGAFF. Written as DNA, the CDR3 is TGTGCCAGCGGAGGGGACAGGGTCGTCACTGGGGCTTTCTTT.

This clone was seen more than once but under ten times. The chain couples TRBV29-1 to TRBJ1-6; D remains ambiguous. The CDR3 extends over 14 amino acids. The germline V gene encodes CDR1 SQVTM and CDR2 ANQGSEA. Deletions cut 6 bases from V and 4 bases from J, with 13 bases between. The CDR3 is CSVAETAYNSPLHF. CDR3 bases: TGCAGCGTGGCCGAGACGGCATATAATTCACCCCTCCACTTT.

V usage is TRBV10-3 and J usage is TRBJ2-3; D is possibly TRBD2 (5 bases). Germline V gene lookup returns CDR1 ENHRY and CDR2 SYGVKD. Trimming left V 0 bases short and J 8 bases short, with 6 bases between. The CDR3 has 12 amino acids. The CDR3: CAISESGVTQYF. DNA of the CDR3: TGTGCCATCAGTGAGTCCGGGGTTACGCAGTATTTT.

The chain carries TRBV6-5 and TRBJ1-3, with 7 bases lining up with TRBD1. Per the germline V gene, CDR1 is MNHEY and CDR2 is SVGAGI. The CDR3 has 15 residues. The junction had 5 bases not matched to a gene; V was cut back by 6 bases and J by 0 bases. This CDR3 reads CASSRQGYSGNTIYF. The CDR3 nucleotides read TGTGCCAGCAGCAGACAGGGATACTCTGGAAACACCATATATTTT.

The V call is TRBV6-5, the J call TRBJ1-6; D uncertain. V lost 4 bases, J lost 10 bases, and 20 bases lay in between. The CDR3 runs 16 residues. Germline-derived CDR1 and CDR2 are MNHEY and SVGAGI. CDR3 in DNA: TGTGCCAGCAGTTCGCCAGGCGTCGGCAGAGGGTCACCCCTCCACTTT. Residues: CASSSPGVGRGSPLHF.

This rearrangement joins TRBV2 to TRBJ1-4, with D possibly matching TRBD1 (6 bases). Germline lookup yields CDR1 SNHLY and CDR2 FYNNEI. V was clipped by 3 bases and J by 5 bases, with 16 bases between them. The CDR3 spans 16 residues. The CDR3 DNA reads TGTGCCAGCAGTGACCCGGTGGGGGGGCAGAATGAAAAACTGTTTTTT. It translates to CASSDPVGGQNEKLFF.

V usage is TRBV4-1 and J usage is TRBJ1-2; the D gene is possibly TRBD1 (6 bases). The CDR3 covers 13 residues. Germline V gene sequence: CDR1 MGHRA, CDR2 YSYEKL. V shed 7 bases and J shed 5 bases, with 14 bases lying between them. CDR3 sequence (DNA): TGCGCCAGCAAACAGGGATGGGGTTATGGCTACACCTTC. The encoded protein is CASKQGWGYGYTF.

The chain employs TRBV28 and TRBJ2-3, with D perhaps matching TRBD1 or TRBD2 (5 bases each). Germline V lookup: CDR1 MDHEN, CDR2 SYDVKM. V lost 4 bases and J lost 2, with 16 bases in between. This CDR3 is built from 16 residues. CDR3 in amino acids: CASSSGGRLNTDTQYF. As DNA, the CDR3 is TGTGCCAGCAGTTCTGGGGGTCGATTGAACACAGATACGCAGTATTTT.

CDR3 protein: CASSKGTAHSYEQYF. The CDR3 DNA sequence: TGTGCCAGCAGCAAAGGGACAGCCCACTCCTACGAGCAGTACTTC. The rearrangement links TRBV6-6 to TRBJ2-7; 7 bases match TRBD1. Germline V CDR1 and CDR2: MNHNY, SVGAGI (reference sequence). Trimming at V came to 6 bases and at J to 0 bases, leaving 8 bases not matched to a gene. The CDR3 spans 15 residues.

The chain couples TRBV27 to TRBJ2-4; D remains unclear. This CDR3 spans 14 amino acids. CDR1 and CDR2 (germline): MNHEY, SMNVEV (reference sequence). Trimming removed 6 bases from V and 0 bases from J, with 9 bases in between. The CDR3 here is CASRDPLAKNIQYF. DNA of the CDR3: TGTGCCAGCAGAGACCCGCTAGCCAAAAACATTCAGTACTTC.

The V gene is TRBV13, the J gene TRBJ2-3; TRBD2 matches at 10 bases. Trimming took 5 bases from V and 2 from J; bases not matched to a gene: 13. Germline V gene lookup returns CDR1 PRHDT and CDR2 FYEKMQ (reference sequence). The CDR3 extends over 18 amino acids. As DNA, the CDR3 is TGTGCCAGCAGCCACAGACTAGCGGGTTACCCCCCCACAGATACGCAGTATTTT. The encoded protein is CASSHRLAGYPPTDTQYF.

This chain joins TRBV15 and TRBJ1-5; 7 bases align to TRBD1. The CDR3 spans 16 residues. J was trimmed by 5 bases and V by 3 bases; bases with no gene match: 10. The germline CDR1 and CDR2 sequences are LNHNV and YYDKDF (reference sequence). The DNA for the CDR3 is TGTGCCACCAGCAGTAACCGACAGGGCGGTCATCAGCCCCAGCATTTT. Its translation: CATSSNRQGGHQPQHF.

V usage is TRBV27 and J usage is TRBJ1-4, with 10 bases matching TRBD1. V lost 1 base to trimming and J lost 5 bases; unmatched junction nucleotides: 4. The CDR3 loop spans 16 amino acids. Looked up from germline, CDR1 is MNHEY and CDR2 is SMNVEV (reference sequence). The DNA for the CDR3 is TGTGCCAGCAGTTTATTCGCGGACAGGGGGAATGAAAAACTGTTTTTT. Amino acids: CASSLFADRGNEKLFF.